One T cell receptor beta chain is described in this entry. This CDR3 is 11 amino acids long. The germline V and J ends were trimmed by 3 bases and 7 bases, with 7 bases remaining between them. The V gene's germline CDR1 is SGHVS and CDR2 FQNEAQ. These data are taken from a study of blood T cell repertoires in COVID-19. Study as a whole: The United States, Italy and Spain were the sources of the acute and convalescent COVID-19 samples. Nucleic acid was either cDNA or gDNA, and it came from T cells, B-cell-depleted T cells, or PBMCs.

Here immunoSEQ multiplex PCR was the method, and the copy in TCRdb shows in-frame clones only, minus some. The data show 120,000 or so clones, with 55% to 75% seen just once and 2% to 2.5% held by the top ten. This TCR came from a woman aged 70-85 years with acute or convalescent COVID-19. Source material: peripheral blood. The chain joins TRBV7-8 to TRBJ2-7; unclear D gene. CDR3 coding DNA: TGTGCCAGCAGCTTTTTCTTTGAGCAGTACTTC. Its protein product is CASSFFFEQYF.